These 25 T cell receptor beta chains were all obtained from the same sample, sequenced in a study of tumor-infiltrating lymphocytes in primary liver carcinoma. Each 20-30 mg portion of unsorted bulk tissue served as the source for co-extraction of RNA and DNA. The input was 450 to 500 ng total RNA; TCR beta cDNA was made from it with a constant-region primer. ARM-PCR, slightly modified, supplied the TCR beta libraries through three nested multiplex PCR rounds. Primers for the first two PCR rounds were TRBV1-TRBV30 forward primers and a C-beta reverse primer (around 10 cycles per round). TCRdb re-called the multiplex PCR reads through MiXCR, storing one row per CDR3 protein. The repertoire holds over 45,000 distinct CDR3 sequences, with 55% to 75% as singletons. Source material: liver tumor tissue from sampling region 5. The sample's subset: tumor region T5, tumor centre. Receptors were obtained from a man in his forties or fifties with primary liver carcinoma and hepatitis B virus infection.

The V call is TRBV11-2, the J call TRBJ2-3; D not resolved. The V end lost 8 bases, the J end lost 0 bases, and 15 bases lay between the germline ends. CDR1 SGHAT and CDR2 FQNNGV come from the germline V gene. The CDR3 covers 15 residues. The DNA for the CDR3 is TGTGCCAGCTGTTTACTTGCGTTTAGCACAGATACGCAGTATTTT. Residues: CASCLLAFSTDTQYF.

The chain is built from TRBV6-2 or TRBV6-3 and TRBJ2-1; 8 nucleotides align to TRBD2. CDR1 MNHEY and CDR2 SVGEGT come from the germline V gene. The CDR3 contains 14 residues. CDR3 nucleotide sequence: TGTACCAACAGTTCCTCCGGGAGGGTCAATGAGCAGTTCTTC. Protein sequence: CTNSSSGRVNEQFF.

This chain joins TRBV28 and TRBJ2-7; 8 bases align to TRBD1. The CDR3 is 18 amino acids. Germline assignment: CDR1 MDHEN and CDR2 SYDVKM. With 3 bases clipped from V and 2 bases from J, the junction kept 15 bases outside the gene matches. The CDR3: CASSLGPGTGLGTYEQYF. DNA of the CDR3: TGTGCCAGCAGTTTGGGTCCAGGGACAGGCCTAGGGACCTACGAGCAGTACTTC. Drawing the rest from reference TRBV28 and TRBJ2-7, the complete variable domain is DVKVTQSSRYLVKRTGEKVFLECVQDMDHENMFWYRQDPGLGLRLIYFSYDVKMKEKGDIPEGYSVSREKKERFSLILESASTNQTSMYLCASSLGPGTGLGTYEQYFGPGTRLTVT.

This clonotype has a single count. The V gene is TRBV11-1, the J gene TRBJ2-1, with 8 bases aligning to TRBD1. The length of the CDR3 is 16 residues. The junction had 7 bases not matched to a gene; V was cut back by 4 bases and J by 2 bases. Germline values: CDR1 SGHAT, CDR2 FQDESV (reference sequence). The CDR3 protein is CASSSPRQGTYNEQFF. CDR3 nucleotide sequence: TGTGCCAGCAGCTCCCCCAGACAGGGGACCTACAATGAGCAGTTCTTC.

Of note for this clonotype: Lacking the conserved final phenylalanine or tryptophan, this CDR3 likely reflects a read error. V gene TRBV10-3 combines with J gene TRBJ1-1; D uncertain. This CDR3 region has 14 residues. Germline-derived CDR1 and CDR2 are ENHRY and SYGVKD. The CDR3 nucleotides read TGTGCTATCAGTGACACAATAAGGGACACTGAAGCTTTCATT. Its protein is CAISDTIRDTEAFI.

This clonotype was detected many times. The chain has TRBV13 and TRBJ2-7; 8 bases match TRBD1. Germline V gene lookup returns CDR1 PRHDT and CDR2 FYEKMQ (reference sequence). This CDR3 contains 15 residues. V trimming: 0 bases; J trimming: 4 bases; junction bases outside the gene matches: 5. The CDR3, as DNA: TGTGCCAGCAGCTTAGGACAGGGGGTCTTTTACGAGCAGTACTTC. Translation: CASSLGQGVFYEQYF.

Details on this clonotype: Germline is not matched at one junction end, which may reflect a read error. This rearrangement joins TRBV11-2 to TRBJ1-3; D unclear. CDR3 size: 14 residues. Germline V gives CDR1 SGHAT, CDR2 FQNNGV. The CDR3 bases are TGTGCCAGCAGCTTGACCTCGCCCGGAATCACCATATGTTTT. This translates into CASSLTSPGITICF.

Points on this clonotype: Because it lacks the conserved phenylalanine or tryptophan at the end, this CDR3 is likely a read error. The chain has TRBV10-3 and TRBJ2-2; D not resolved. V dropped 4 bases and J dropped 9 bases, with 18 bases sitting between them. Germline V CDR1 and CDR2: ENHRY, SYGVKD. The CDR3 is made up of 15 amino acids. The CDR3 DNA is TGTGCCATCAGTGCGGTGGCGCAGGAGAACAGGGAGCTGTTTTTA. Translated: CAISAVAQENRELFL.

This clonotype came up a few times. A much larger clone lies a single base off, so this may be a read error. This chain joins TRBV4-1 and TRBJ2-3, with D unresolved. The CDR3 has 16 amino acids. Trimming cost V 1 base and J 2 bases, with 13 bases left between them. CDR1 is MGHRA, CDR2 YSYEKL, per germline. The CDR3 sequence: CASSQGDLLYTDTQYF. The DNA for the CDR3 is TGCGCCAGCAGCCAAGGAGACCTTTTGTACACAGATACGCAGTATTTT.

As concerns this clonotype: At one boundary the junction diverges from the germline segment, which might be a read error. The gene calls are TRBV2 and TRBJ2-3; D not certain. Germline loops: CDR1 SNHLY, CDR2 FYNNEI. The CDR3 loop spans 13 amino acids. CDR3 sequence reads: CANSESRADTQYF. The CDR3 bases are TGTGCCAACAGTGAGAGTCGGGCAGATACGCAGTATTTT.

For the CDR3, the DNA is TGTGCCAGCAGCCAAGCAGGTCCCCCCCGGTGGTTTGGCGAGCAGTACTTC. Translation: CASSQAGPPRWFGEQYF. This chain connects TRBV4-2 to TRBJ2-7, with D unclear. V was cut by 1 base and J by 6 bases, with 22 bases left in between. Germline CDR1 reads LGHNA; CDR2 reads YNFKEQ. This CDR3 is 17 amino acids long.

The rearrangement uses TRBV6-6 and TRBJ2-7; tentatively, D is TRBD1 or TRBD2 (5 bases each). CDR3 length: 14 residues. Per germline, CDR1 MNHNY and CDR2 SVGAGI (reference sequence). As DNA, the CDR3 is TGTGCCAGCAGATACGGGGCGCCCACCTCGGAAATCGTGGTC. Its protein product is CASRYGAPTSEIVV.

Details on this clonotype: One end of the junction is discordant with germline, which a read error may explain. As DNA, the CDR3 is TGTACCAGCAGTACCAGTAAAAATCAGCCCCAGCATTTT. Amino acid sequence: CTSSTSKNQPQHF. The gene calls are TRBV6-6 and TRBJ1-5; D is undetermined. The germline V gene encodes CDR1 MNHNY and CDR2 SVGAGI (reference sequence). The CDR3 runs 13 residues.

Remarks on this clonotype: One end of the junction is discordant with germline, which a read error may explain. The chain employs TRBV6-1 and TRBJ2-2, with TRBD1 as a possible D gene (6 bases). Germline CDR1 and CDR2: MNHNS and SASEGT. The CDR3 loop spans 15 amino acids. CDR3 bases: TGTGCCAGCAGTATGGACAGAACGAACACTGGGGAGCTGTTTTTT. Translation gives CASSMDRTNTGELFF.

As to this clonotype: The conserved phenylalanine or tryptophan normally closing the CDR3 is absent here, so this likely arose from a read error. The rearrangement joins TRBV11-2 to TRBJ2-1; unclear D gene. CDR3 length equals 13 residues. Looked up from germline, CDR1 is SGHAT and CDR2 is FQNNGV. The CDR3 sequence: CACSLNDACEQFS. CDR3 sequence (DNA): TGTGCCTGCAGCTTAAATGATGCCTGTGAGCAGTTCTCC.

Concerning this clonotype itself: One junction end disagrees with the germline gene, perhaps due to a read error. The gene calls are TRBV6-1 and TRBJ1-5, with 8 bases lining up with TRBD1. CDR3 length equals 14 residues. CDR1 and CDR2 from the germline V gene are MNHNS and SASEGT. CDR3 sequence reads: CASSETQGAQPQHF. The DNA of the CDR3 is TGTGCCAGTAGTGAAACGCAGGGGGCTCAGCCCCAGCATTTT.

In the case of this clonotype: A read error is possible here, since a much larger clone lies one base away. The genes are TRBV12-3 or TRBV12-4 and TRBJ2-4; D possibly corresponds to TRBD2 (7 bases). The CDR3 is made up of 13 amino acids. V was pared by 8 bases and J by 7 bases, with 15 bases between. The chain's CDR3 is CASAAGEGNIQYF. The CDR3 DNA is TGTGCCAGCGCGGCAGGGGAGGGCAACATTCAGTACTTC.

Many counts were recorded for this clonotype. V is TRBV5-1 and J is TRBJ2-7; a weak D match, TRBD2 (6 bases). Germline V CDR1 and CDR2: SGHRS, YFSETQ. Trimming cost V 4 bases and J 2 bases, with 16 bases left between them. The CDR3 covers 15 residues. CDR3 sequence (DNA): TGCGCCAGCAGCCCCGGGACTGGCGTCACCTACGAGCAGTACTTC. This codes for CASSPGTGVTYEQYF. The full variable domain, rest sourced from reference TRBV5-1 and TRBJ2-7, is KAGVTQTPRYLIKTRGQQVTLSCSPISGHRSVSWYQQTPGQGLQFLFEYFSETQRNKGNFPGRFSGRQFSNSRSEMNVSTLELGDSALYLCASSPGTGVTYEQYFGPGTRLTVT.

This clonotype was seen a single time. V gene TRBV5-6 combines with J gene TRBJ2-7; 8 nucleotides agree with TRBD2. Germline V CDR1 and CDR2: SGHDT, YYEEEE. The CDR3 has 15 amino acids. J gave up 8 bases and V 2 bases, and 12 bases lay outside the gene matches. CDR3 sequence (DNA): TGTGCCAGCAGCTTCGGGGAGCGGGAGTACTCTAAGCAGTACTTC. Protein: CASSFGEREYSKQYF.

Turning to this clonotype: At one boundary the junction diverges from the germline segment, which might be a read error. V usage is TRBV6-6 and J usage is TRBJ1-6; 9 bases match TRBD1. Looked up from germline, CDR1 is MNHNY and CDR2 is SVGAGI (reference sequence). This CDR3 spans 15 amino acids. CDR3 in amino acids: CASSYSGTGNSPLHF. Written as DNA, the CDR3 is TGTGCCAGCAGCTACTCCGGGACAGGGAATTCACCCCTCCACTTT.

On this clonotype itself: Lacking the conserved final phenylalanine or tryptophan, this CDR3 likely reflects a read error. CDR3 nucleotides: TGCGCCAGCAGCTTAGGCAGTAGCGGGAGGGCCGGCACAGATACGCAGTATTGT. Amino acid sequence: CASSLGSSGRAGTDTQYC. This chain uses TRBV7-9 with TRBJ2-3; 11 bases align to TRBD2. The CDR3 is 18 amino acids. CDR1 is SEHNR, CDR2 FQNEAQ, per germline (reference sequence).

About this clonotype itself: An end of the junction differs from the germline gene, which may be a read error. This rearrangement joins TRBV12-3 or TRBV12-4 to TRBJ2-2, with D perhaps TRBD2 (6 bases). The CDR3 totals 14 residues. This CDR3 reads CAIIESENTGGLFF. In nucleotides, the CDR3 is TGTGCCATCATCGAGTCAGAGAACACCGGGGGGCTGTTTTTT.

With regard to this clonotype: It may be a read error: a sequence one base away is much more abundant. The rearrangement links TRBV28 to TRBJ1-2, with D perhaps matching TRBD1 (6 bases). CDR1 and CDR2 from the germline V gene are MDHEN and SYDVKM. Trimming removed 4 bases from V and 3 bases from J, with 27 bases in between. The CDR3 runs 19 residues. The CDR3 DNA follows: TGTGCCAGCAGTTCCTCGGGACTTATTGATGCAGGGGATGACTATGGCTACACCTTC. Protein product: CASSSSGLIDAGDDYGYTF.

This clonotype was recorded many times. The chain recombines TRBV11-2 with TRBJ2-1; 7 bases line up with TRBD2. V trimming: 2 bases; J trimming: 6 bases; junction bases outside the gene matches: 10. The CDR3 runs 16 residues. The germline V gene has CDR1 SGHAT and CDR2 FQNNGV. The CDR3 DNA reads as TGTGCCAGCAGCTTATCGGCTGGGGGGGGGGTCAATGAGCAGTTCTTC. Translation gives CASSLSAGGGVNEQFF.

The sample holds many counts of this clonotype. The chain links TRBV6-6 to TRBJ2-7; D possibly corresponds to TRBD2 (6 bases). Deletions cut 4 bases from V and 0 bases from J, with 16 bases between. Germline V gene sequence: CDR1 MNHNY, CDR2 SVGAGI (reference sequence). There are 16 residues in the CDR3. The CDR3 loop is CASSSRTDGSSYEQYF. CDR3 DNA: TGTGCCAGCAGTTCCCGCACGGACGGGAGCTCCTACGAGCAGTACTTC.